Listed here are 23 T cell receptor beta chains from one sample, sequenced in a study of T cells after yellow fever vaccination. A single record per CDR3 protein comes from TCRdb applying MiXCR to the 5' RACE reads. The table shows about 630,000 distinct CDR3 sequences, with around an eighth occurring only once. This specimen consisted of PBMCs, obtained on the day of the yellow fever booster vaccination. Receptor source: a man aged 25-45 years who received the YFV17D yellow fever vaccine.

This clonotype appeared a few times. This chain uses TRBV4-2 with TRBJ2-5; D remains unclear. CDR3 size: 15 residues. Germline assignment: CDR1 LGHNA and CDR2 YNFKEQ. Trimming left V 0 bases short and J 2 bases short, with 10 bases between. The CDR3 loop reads CASSQDHGVQETQYF. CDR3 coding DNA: TGTGCCAGCAGCCAAGATCACGGAGTACAAGAGACCCAGTACTTC.

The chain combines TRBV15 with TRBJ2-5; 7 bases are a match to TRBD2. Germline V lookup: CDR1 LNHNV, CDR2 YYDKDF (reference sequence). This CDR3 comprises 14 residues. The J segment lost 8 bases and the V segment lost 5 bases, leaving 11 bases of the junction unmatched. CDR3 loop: CATSPTSRNGTQYF. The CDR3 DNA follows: TGTGCCACCAGCCCGACTAGCCGGAATGGCACCCAGTACTTC.

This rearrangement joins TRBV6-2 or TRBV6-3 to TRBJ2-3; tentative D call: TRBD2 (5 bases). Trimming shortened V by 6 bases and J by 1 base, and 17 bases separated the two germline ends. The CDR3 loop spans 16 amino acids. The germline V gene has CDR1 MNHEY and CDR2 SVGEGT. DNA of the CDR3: TGTGCCAGCAGAGACACGAGCGGATCCCGCACAGATACGCAGTATTTT. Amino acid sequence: CASRDTSGSRTDTQYF.

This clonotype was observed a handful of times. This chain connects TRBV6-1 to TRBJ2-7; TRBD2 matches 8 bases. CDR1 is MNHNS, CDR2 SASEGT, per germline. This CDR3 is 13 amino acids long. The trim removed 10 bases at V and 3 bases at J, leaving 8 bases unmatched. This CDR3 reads CATIAGKGYEQYF. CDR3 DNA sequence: TGTGCCACCATAGCGGGAAAGGGCTACGAGCAGTACTTC.

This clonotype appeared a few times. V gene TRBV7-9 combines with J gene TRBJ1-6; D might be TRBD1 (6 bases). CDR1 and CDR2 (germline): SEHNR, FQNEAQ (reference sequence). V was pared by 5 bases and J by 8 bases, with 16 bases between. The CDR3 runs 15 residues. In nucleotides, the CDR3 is TGTGCCAGCAGCCTCAGGGGTTATAAGGATTCACCCCTCCACTTT. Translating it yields CASSLRGYKDSPLHF.

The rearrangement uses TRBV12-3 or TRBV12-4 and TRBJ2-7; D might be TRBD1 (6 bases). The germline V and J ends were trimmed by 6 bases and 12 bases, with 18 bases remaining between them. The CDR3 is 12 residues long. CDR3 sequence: CASSKAPGQSYF. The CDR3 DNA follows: TGTGCCAGCAGCAAAGCCCCCGGACAGTCGTACTTC.

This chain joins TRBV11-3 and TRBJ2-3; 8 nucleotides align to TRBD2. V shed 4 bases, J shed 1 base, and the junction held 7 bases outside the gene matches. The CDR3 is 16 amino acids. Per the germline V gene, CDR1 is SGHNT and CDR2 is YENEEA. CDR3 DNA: TGTGCCAGCAGCTCACGCGGGGGGTCAGGCACAGATACGCAGTATTTT. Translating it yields CASSSRGGSGTDTQYF.

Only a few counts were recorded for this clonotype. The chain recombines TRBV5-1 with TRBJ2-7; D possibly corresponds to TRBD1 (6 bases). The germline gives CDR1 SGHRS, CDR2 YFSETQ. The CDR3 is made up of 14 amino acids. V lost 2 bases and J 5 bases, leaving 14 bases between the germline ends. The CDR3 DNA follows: TGCGCCAGCAGCTTACCCGGGACAACCGACGAGCAGTACTTC. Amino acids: CASSLPGTTDEQYF.

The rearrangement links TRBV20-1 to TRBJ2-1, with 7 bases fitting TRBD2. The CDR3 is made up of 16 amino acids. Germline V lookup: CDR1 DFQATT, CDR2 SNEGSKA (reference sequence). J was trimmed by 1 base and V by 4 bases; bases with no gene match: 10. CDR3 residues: CSATSSYSGSYNEQFF. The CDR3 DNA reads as TGCAGTGCTACGAGCTCCTATAGCGGGTCCTACAATGAGCAGTTCTTC.

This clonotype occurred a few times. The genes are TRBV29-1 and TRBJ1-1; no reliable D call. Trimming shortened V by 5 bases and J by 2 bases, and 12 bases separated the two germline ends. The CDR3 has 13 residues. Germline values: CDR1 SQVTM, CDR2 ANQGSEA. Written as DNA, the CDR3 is TGCAGCGTTCTTACCGGGGTCAACACTGAAGCTTTCTTT. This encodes CSVLTGVNTEAFF. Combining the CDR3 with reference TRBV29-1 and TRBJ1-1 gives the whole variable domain SAVISQKPSRDICQRGTSLTIQCQVDSQVTMMFWYRQQPGQSLTLIATANQGSEATYESGFVIDKFPISRPNLTFSTLTVSNMSPEDSSIYLCSVLTGVNTEAFFGQGTRLTVV.

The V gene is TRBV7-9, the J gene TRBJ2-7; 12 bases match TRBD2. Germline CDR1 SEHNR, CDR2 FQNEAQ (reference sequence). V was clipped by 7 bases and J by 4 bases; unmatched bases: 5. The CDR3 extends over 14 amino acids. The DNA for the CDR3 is TGTGCCAGCACCACGACTAGCGGGAGTTACGAGCAGTACTTC. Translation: CASTTTSGSYEQYF.

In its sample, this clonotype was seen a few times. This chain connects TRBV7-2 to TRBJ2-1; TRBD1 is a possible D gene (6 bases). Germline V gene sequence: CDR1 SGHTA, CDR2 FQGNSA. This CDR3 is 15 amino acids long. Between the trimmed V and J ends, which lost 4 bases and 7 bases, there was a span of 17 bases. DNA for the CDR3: TGTGCCAGCAGCTCCCTGACCAGGGGAAGGAATGAGCAGTTCTTC. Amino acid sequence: CASSSLTRGRNEQFF.

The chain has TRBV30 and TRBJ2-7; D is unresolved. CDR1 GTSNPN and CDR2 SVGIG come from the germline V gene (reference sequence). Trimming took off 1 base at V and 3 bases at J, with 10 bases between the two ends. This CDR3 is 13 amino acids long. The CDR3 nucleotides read TGTGCCTGGAGTGCACTCAGTGGCTACGAGCAGTACTTC. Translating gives CAWSALSGYEQYF.

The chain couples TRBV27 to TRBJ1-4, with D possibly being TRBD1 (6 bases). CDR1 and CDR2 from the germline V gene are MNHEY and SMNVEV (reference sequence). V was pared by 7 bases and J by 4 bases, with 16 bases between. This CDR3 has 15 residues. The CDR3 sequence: CASKSAGALNEKLFF. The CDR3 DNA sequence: TGTGCCAGCAAATCGGCGGGGGCCCTTAATGAAAAACTGTTTTTT.

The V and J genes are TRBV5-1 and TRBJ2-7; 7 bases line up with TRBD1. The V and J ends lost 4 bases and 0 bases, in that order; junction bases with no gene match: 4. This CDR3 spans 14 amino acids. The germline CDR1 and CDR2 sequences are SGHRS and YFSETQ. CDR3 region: CASSQTGSSYEQYF. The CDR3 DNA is TGCGCCAGCAGCCAGACAGGGAGCTCCTACGAGCAGTACTTC. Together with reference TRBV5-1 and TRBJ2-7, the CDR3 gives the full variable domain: KAGVTQTPRYLIKTRGQQVTLSCSPISGHRSVSWYQQTPGQGLQFLFEYFSETQRNKGNFPGRFSGRQFSNSRSEMNVSTLELGDSALYLCASSQTGSSYEQYFGPGTRLTVT.

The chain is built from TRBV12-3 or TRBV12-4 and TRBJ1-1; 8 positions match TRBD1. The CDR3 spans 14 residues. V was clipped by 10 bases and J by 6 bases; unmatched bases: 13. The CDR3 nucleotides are TGTGCCACCGTGGACCAGGGGGCCCGCCCTGAAGCTTTCTTT. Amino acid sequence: CATVDQGARPEAFF.

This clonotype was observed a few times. The CDR3 nucleotides read TGTGCCACCAGCAGAGAGTTAGCGGTCAGGGGCCAAGAGACCCAGTACTTC. Protein: CATSRELAVRGQETQYF. The chain links TRBV15 to TRBJ2-5, with D perhaps given as TRBD1 or TRBD2 (6 bases each). Per germline, CDR1 LNHNV and CDR2 YYDKDF (reference sequence). Trimming took 0 bases from V and 1 from J, leaving 15 bases between them. This CDR3 contains 17 residues.

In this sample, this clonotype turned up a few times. The CDR3 region has the DNA TGTGCCAGCAGCATTTCAGGGCCCCTCGGGACCAAAAACATTCAGTACTTC. This encodes CASSISGPLGTKNIQYF. The chain combines TRBV7-2 with TRBJ2-4, with D perhaps matching TRBD1 or TRBD2 (5 bases each). V was trimmed by 5 bases and J by 2 bases, leaving 19 bases between them. Germline V gene sequence: CDR1 SGHTA, CDR2 FQGNSA. The CDR3 runs to 17 residues.

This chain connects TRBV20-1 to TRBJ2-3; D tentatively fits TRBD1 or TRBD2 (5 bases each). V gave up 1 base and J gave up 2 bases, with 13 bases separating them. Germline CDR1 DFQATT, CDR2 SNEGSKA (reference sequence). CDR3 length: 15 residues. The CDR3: CSARAGGRITDTQYF. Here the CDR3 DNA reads TGCAGTGCTAGAGCTGGGGGTCGGATCACAGATACGCAGTATTTT.

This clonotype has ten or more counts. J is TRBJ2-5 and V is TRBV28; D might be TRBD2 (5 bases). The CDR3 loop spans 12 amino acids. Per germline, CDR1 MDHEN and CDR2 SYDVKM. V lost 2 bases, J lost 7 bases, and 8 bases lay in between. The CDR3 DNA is TGTGCCAGCAGTTTAATCCGGGGGACCCAGTACTTC. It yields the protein CASSLIRGTQYF.

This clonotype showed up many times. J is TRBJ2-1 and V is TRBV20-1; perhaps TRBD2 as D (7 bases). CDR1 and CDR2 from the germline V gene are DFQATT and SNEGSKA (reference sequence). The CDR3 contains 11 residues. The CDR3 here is CSEGGVNEQFF. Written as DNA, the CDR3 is TGCAGCGAAGGGGGGGTAAATGAGCAGTTCTTC.

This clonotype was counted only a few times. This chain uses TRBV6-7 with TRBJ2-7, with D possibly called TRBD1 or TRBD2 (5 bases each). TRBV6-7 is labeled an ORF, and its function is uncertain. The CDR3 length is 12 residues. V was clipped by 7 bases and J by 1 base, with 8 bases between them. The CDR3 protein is CASIGGSYEQYF. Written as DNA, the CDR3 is TGTGCCAGCATTGGGGGATCCTACGAGCAGTACTTC.

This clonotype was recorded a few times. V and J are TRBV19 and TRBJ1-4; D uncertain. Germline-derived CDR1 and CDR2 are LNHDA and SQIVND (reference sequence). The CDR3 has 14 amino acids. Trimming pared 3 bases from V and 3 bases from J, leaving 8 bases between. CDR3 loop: CASSMEVANEKLFF. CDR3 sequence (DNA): TGTGCCAGTAGTATGGAGGTGGCTAATGAAAAACTGTTTTTT.